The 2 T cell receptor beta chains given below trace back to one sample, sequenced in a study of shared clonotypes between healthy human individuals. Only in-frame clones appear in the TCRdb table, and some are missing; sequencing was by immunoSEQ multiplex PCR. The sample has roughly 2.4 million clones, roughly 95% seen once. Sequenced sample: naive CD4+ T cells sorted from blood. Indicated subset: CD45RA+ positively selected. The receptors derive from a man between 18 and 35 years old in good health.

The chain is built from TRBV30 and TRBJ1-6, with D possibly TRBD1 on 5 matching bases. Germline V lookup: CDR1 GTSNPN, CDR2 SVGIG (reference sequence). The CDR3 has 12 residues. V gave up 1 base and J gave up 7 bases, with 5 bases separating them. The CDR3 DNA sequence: TGTGCCTGGAGTGCAGGGAATTCACCCCTCCACTTT. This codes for CAWSAGNSPLHF.

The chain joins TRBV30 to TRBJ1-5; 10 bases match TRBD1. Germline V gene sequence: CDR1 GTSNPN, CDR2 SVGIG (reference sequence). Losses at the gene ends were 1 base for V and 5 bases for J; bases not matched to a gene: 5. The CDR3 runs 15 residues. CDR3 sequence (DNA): TGTGCCTGGAGTGGGGACAGGGGACATGATCAGCCCCAGCATTTT. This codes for CAWSGDRGHDQPQHF.